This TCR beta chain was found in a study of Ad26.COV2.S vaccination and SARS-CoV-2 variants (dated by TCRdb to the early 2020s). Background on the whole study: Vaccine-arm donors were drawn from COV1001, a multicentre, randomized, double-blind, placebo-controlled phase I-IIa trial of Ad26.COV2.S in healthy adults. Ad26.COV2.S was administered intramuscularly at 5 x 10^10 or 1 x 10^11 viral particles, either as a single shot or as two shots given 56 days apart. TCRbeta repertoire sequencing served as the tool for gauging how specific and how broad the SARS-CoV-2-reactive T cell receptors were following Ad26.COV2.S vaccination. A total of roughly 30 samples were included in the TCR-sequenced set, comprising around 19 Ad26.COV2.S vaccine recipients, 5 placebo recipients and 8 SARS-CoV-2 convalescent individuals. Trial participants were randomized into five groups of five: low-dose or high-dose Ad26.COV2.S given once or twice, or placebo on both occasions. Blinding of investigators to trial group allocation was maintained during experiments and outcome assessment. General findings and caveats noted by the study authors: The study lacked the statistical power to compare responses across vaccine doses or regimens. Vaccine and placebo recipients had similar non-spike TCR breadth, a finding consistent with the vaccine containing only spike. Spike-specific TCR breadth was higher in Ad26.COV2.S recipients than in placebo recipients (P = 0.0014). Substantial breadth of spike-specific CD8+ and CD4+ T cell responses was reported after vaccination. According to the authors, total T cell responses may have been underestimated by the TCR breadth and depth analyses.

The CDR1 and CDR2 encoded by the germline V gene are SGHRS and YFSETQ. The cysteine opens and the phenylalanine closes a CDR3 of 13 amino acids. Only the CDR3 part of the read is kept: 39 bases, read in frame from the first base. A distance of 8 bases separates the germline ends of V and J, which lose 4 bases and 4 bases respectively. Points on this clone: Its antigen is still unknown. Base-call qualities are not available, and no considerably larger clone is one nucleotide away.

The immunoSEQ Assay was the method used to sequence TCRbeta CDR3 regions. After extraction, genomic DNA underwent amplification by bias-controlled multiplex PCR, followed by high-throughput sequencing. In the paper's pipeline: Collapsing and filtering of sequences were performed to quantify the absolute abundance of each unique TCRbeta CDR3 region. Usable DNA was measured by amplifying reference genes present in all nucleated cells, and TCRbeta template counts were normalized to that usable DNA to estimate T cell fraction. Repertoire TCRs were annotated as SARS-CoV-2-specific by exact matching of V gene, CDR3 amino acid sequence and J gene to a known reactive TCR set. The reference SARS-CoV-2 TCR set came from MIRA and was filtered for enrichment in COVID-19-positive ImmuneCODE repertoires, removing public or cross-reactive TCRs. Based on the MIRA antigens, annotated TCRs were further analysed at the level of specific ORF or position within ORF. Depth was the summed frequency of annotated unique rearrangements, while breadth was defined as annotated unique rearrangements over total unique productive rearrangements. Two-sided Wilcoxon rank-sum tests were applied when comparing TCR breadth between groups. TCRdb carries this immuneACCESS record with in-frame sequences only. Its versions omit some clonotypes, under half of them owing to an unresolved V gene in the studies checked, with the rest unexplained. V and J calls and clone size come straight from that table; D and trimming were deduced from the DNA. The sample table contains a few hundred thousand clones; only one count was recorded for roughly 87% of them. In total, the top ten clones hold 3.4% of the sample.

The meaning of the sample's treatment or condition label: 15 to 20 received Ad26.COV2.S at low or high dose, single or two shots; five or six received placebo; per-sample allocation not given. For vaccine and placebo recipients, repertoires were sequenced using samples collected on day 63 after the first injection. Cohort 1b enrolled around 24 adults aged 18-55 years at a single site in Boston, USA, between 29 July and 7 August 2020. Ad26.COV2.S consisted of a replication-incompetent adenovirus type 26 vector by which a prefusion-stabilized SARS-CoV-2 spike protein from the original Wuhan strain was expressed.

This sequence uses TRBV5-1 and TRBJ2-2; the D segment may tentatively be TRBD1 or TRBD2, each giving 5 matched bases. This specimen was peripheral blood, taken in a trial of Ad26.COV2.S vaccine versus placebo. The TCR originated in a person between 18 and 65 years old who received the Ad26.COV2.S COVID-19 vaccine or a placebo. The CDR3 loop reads CASSRDPTGELFF. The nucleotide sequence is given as TGCGCCAGCAGCCGGGACCCCACCGGGGAGCTGTTTTTT.